Shown below are 29 T cell receptor beta chains from a single sample sequenced in a study of T cell responses to AZD1222 COVID-19 vaccine. Produced via immunoSEQ multiplex PCR; TCRdb's table is partial and in-frame only. This sample has 75,000 to 100,000 clones, with about nine tenths found just once. The material was peripheral blood, obtained on day 0 of AZD1222 vaccination. All receptors come from an adult in good health.

This chain links TRBV5-1 with TRBJ2-3, with TRBD2 matching over 13 bases. The CDR3 length is 15 residues. V gave up 3 bases and J gave up 5 bases; unmatched junction bases: 3. Germline V gene lookup returns CDR1 SGHRS and CDR2 YFSETQ. Here the CDR3 DNA reads TGCGCCAGCAGCTCTGGACTAGCGGGAGTAGATACGCAGTATTTT. This sequence encodes CASSSGLAGVDTQYF.

V usage is TRBV19 and J usage is TRBJ1-2; D is uncertain. The CDR3 consists of 14 residues. Germline V gene lookup returns CDR1 LNHDA and CDR2 SQIVND (reference sequence). V lost 7 bases, J lost 6 bases, and 18 bases lay in between. This chain's CDR3 is CASKGGGLHNGYTF. The CDR3 DNA sequence: TGTGCCAGTAAGGGAGGAGGGCTCCATAATGGCTACACCTTC.

This clone was detected only once. The chain uses TRBV7-9 and TRBJ2-4, with a weak D call TRBD2 (5 bases). V dropped 5 bases and J dropped 1 base, with 12 bases sitting between them. The CDR3 has 15 amino acids. Germline values: CDR1 SEHNR, CDR2 FQNEAQ (reference sequence). In DNA, the CDR3 is TGTGCCAGCAGCACGACCTTAGCGGCCAAAAACATTCAGTACTTC. This codes for CASSTTLAAKNIQYF.

J is TRBJ2-7 and V is TRBV11-2; TRBD2 aligns across 7 bases. Germline V CDR1 and CDR2: SGHAT, FQNNGV. The ends lost 5 bases at V and 4 bases at J; junction bases unmatched: 5. The CDR3 runs to 13 residues. CDR3 amino acids: CASSVFGGYEQYF. CDR3 in DNA: TGTGCCAGCAGCGTATTCGGGGGGTACGAGCAGTACTTC. Full variable domain (rest looked up from reference TRBV11-2 and TRBJ2-7): EAGVAQSPRYKIIEKRQSVAFWCNPISGHATLYWYQQILGQGPKLLIQFQNNGVVDDSQLPKDRFSAERLKGVDSTLKIQPAKLEDSAVYLCASSVFGGYEQYFGPGTRLTVT.

The V call is TRBV30, the J call TRBJ2-7, with 8 bases fitting TRBD2. Germline V CDR1 and CDR2: GTSNPN, SVGIG (reference sequence). V dropped 2 bases and J dropped 3; count of bases not matched to a gene: 6. There are 14 residues in the CDR3. CDR3 residues: CAWSKASGYYEQYF. DNA for the CDR3: TGTGCCTGGAGTAAAGCTAGCGGGTACTACGAGCAGTACTTC.

The rearrangement joins TRBV19 to TRBJ2-1; 9 positions agree with TRBD2. The CDR3 is made up of 14 amino acids. From germline, CDR1 is LNHDA and CDR2 SQIVND (reference sequence). Trimming cost V 6 bases and J 8 bases; bases outside gene matches: 8. In nucleotides, the CDR3 is TGTGCCAGTAGGGCGGGAGGGCCAAAGTATGAGCAGTTCTTC. Encoded protein: CASRAGGPKYEQFF.

The chain carries TRBV7-9 and TRBJ2-1; D is ambiguous. The CDR3 has 13 residues. In germline, CDR1 is SEHNR, CDR2 FQNEAQ (reference sequence). The V and J ends lost 1 base and 4 bases respectively, with 5 bases between them. CDR3 residues: CASSLVQYNEQFF. DNA for the CDR3: TGTGCCAGCAGCTTAGTACAATACAATGAGCAGTTCTTC. Together with reference TRBV7-9 and TRBJ2-1, the CDR3 gives the full variable domain: DTGVSQNPRHKITKRGQNVTFRCDPISEHNRLYWYRQTLGQGPEFLTYFQNEAQLEKSRLLSDRFSAERPKGSFSTLEIQRTEQGDSAMYLCASSLVQYNEQFFGPGTRLTVL.

The CDR3 region is CASSWKDSQETQYF. Here the CDR3 DNA reads TGTGCCAGCAGCTGGAAGGACAGCCAAGAGACCCAGTACTTC. The J gene is TRBJ2-5, the V gene TRBV5-4, with D perhaps TRBD1 (6 bases). CDR1 and CDR2 (germline): SGHNT, YYREEE (reference sequence). The CDR3 is 14 amino acids. The V end lost 3 bases, the J end lost 1 base, and 10 bases lay between the germline ends. The variable domain in full, with the rest retrieved from reference TRBV5-4 and TRBJ2-5, is ETGVTQSPTHLIKTRGQQVTLRCSSQSGHNTVSWYQQALGQGPQFIFQYYREEENGRGNFPPRFSGLQFPNYSSELNVNALELDDSALYLCASSWKDSQETQYFGPGTRLLVL.

The rearrangement uses TRBV27 and TRBJ2-1, with 10 bases aligning to TRBD2. V was pared by 5 bases and J by 2 bases, with 3 bases of the junction left unmatched. Germline values: CDR1 MNHEY, CDR2 SMNVEV (reference sequence). The CDR3 spans 15 residues. The CDR3 region is CASSLAGATYNEQFF. As DNA, the CDR3 is TGTGCCAGCAGTCTAGCGGGAGCAACCTACAATGAGCAGTTCTTC.

The gene calls are TRBV7-2 and TRBJ2-7; TRBD2 is a possible D gene (5 bases). The length of the CDR3 is 16 residues. V dropped 4 bases and J dropped 6 bases, with 22 bases sitting between them. Germline values: CDR1 SGHTA, CDR2 FQGNSA. This chain's CDR3 is CASSSRISSNVGEQYF. The CDR3 DNA is TGTGCCAGCAGCTCTCGAATTTCTAGCAACGTTGGCGAGCAGTACTTC.

This rearrangement joins TRBV5-6 to TRBJ2-5, with D unresolved. V shed 1 base and J shed 4 bases, with 2 bases lying between them. CDR3 length equals 11 residues. Germline CDR1 SGHDT, CDR2 YYEEEE. The CDR3 nucleotides read TGTGCCAGCAGCTTGAGAGAGACCCAGTACTTC. Its protein product is CASSLRETQYF.

This clone was seen once. CDR3 nucleotides: TGTGCCAGCAGCACAAGCCAACTGAACACTGAAGCTTTCTTT. Protein sequence: CASSTSQLNTEAFF. The J gene is TRBJ1-1, the V gene TRBV4-2; D is unresolved. The CDR3 length is 14 residues. Germline V gene sequence: CDR1 LGHNA, CDR2 YNFKEQ. Trimming left V 5 bases short and J 0 bases short, with 10 bases between.

The V call is TRBV11-3, the J call TRBJ2-7; 9 nucleotides agree with TRBD1. V lost 5 bases to trimming and J lost 5 bases; unmatched junction nucleotides: 4. This CDR3 has 13 amino acids. Germline CDR1 reads SGHNT; CDR2 reads YENEEA. As DNA, the CDR3 is TGTGCCAGCAGCAAGGGACAGGGTCACGAGCAGTACTTC. Residues: CASSKGQGHEQYF. Filled out from reference TRBV11-3 and TRBJ2-7, the complete variable domain reads EAGVVQSPRYKIIEKKQPVAFWCNPISGHNTLYWYLQNLGQGPELLIRYENEEAVDDSQLPKDRFSAERLKGVDSTLKIQPAELGDSAVYLCASSKGQGHEQYFGPGTRLTVT.

This rearrangement joins TRBV7-3 to TRBJ2-5, with 12 nucleotides matching TRBD2. CDR1 and CDR2 (germline): SGHTA, FQGTGA. The CDR3 length is 16 residues. The V and J ends lost 6 bases and 2 bases, in that order; junction bases with no gene match: 7. In DNA, the CDR3 is TGTGCCAGCAGGGATAGACTAGCGGGGGATCAAGAGACCCAGTACTTC. Residues: CASRDRLAGDQETQYF.

The rearrangement joins TRBV15 to TRBJ1-2; no firm D call. With 4 bases removed from V and 8 bases from J, the gap between germline ends came to 11 bases. From germline, CDR1 is LNHNV and CDR2 YYDKDF (reference sequence). The CDR3 contains 12 residues. CDR3 sequence reads: CATSTTDVGYTF. The CDR3 DNA reads as TGTGCCACCAGCACAACAGACGTAGGCTACACCTTC.

The chain recombines TRBV5-4 with TRBJ2-5, with D perhaps matching TRBD1 (5 bases). The CDR3 contains 15 residues. Trimming removed 4 bases at V and 5 bases at J, with 18 bases between. Germline assignment: CDR1 SGHNT and CDR2 YYREEE (reference sequence). CDR3 in DNA: TGTGCCAGCAGCGGTTCCCGCAGGGTTGGGGAGACCCAGTACTTC. It codes for CASSGSRRVGETQYF.

The chain carries TRBV5-1 and TRBJ2-1; 13 bases are shared with TRBD2. V shed 3 bases and J 9 bases; nucleotides not matched to a gene: 6. CDR1 and CDR2 from the germline V gene are SGHRS and YFSETQ. The CDR3 spans 15 residues. CDR3 protein: CASSSGLAGDFEQFF. Written as DNA, the CDR3 is TGCGCCAGCAGCTCAGGACTAGCGGGAGATTTTGAGCAGTTCTTC.

The J gene is TRBJ2-7, the V gene TRBV27; tentative D call: TRBD1 (5 bases). The CDR3 has 15 residues. V lost 3 bases and J lost 5, with 17 bases in between. Germline V gives CDR1 MNHEY, CDR2 SMNVEV (reference sequence). For the CDR3, the DNA is TGTGCCAGCAGTTTGGGCCAGGGTAGATTTAACGAGCAGTACTTC. This encodes CASSLGQGRFNEQYF.

The chain is built from TRBV3-1 (or the pseudogene TRBV3-2) and TRBJ2-7, with a possible D match to TRBD1 (6 bases). Germline CDR1 is LGHDT and CDR2 is YNNKEL (reference sequence). The CDR3 extends over 15 amino acids. V dropped 1 base and J dropped 0 bases, with 10 bases sitting between them. For the CDR3, the DNA is TGTGCCAGCAGCCAAGGGGCAGGGGCCTCCTACGAGCAGTACTTC. This sequence encodes CASSQGAGASYEQYF.

In nucleotides, the CDR3 is TGTGCCAGCAGCTTATCACAGGGAGAAGGCTACACCTTC. Encoded protein: CASSLSQGEGYTF. This chain connects TRBV7-3 to TRBJ1-2; possible D gene TRBD1, 6 bases. Germline assignment: CDR1 SGHTA and CDR2 FQGTGA. This CDR3 has 13 residues. The ends were cut back, 2 bases at V and 8 bases at J, with 12 bases in the middle.

The genes are TRBV18 and TRBJ2-3; the D is unclear. The V gene lost 3 bases and the J gene lost 5 bases, with 9 bases spanning the gap. This CDR3 is 13 amino acids long. Germline CDR1 is KGHSH and CDR2 is LQKENI. This chain's CDR3 is CASSPPQQDTQYF. In DNA, the CDR3 is TGTGCCAGCTCACCCCCCCAACAAGATACGCAGTATTTT.

The chain has TRBV15 and TRBJ2-2; TRBD2 agrees at 11 bases. J gave up 6 bases and V 1 base, and 4 bases lay outside the gene matches. CDR1 and CDR2 from the germline V gene are LNHNV and YYDKDF (reference sequence). The length of the CDR3 is 16 residues. The chain's CDR3 is CATSRGVAGGAGELFF. CDR3 sequence (DNA): TGTGCCACCAGCAGAGGGGTAGCGGGAGGGGCCGGGGAGCTGTTTTTT.

CDR3 sequence reads: CASRSPSGNEQFF. CDR3 DNA: TGTGCCAGCAGATCTCCCAGCGGGAATGAGCAGTTCTTC. The gene calls are TRBV6-5 and TRBJ2-1, with D possibly being TRBD2 (6 bases). V was pared by 6 bases and J by 7 bases, with 13 bases between. The CDR3 is 13 amino acids. Germline assignment: CDR1 MNHEY and CDR2 SVGAGI.

The J gene is TRBJ2-3, the V gene TRBV7-2; possible D gene TRBD2, 6 bases. This CDR3 has 18 residues. V gave up 5 bases and J gave up 5 bases, with 26 bases separating them. Germline CDR1 reads SGHTA; CDR2 reads FQGNSA. The CDR3 nucleotides are TGTGCCAGCAGCACCGGGAGCTTGCCGCATTTCATGCGAGATACGCAGTATTTT. It codes for CASSTGSLPHFMRDTQYF.

V usage is TRBV28 and J usage is TRBJ2-1; D possibly matches TRBD1 or TRBD2 (6 bases each). Trimming pared 3 bases from V and 12 bases from J, leaving 18 bases between. The CDR3 is made up of 14 amino acids. CDR1 and CDR2 (germline): MDHEN, SYDVKM. The CDR3 DNA is TGTGCCAGCAGTTTTCCGGGGGCCCCCTACGGGCAGTTCTTC. Residues: CASSFPGAPYGQFF. Variable domain in full (rest from reference TRBV28 and TRBJ2-1): DVKVTQSSRYLVKRTGEKVFLECVQDMDHENMFWYRQDPGLGLRLIYFSYDVKMKEKGDIPEGYSVSREKKERFSLILESASTNQTSMYLCASSFPGAPYGQFFGPGTRLTVL.

This chain connects TRBV6-5 to TRBJ2-7; weak D call: TRBD1 (5 bases). CDR1 and CDR2 (germline): MNHEY, SVGAGI. The V and J ends lost 0 bases and 2 bases respectively, with 11 bases between them. This CDR3 has 15 amino acids. The CDR3 DNA follows: TGTGCCAGCAGTTACTCTCCCAGGGTCACCTACGAGCAGTACTTC. Protein sequence: CASSYSPRVTYEQYF.

The CDR3 bases are TGTGCCAGCAGCCCGAGGGCCTCGGCAGATACGCAGTATTTT. Its translation: CASSPRASADTQYF. The J gene is TRBJ2-3, the V gene TRBV7-3; D is possibly TRBD2 (5 bases). With 5 bases removed from V and 4 bases from J, the gap between germline ends came to 13 bases. Germline CDR1 and CDR2: SGHTA and FQGTGA. The length of the CDR3 is 14 residues.

The chain is built from TRBV30 and TRBJ2-7; D remains ambiguous. The CDR3 runs to 11 residues. Trimming pared 0 bases from V and 6 bases from J, leaving 6 bases between. The germline V gene has CDR1 GTSNPN and CDR2 SVGIG (reference sequence). The CDR3, as DNA: TGTGCCTGGAGTGTACAAATCGAGCAGTACTTC. Residues: CAWSVQIEQYF. Drawing the rest from reference TRBV30 and TRBJ2-7, the complete variable domain is SQTIHQWPATLVQPVGSPLSLECTVEGTSNPNLYWYRQAAGRGLQLLFYSVGIGQISSEVPQNLSASRPQDRQFILSSKKLLLSDSGFYLCAWSVQIEQYFGPGTRLTVT.

This clone came up a few times. CDR3 nucleotides: TGTGCCAGCAGTTTGGCAGACGCAACTAATGAAAAACTGTTTTTT. Residues: CASSLADATNEKLFF. The chain links TRBV28 to TRBJ1-4, with unresolved D. The CDR3 runs 15 residues. Germline V gene lookup returns CDR1 MDHEN and CDR2 SYDVKM. Trimming shortened V by 3 bases and J by 0 bases, and 8 bases separated the two germline ends.